A selection of T cell receptor beta chains follows, all from one sample in a study of T cells in tuberculosis. Produced via immunoSEQ multiplex PCR; TCRdb's table is partial and in-frame only. This sample has tens of thousands of clones; around 90% occur once, and the top ten carry 1.9%. The sample was CD1b-GMM tetramer-negative cells sorted from PBMCs. The receptors were gathered from an adult woman with latent tuberculosis. Each CDR3 is given with its conserved first and last residue. Each record gives: J gene, clone size, V gene, D gene, CDR3 protein, CDR3 DNA. D genes are given only for firm matches. The listing skips clone size in some rows; elsewhere it reads once, few, many or a size class.

>TRBJ2-2|NA|TRBV7-6|TRBD2
CASSYSPQTSGDRTGELFF
TGTGCCAGCAGCTATTCCCCCCAGACTAGCGGGGATCGAACCGGGGAGCTGTTTTTT
>TRBJ1-4|NA|TRBV28|NA
CATLSGAATNEKLFF
TGTGCCACGCTGTCAGGGGCGGCAACTAATGAAAAACTGTTTTTT
>TRBJ1-1|NA|TRBV11-2|NA
CASSFGGDTEAFF
TGTGCCAGCAGCTTCGGGGGGGATACTGAAGCTTTCTTT
>TRBJ2-1|NA|TRBV4-1|NA
CASSQESSYNEQFF
TGCGCCAGCAGCCAAGAGAGTAGTTACAATGAGCAGTTCTTC
>TRBJ1-1|NA|TRBV10-3|TRBD1
CAISEFRGMDTEAFF
TGTGCCATCAGTGAGTTCAGGGGGATGGACACTGAAGCTTTCTTT
>TRBJ1-1|NA|TRBV7-9|TRBD1
CASSFWDRKAEAFF
TGTGCCAGCAGCTTCTGGGACAGAAAGGCTGAAGCTTTCTTT
>TRBJ2-1|NA|TRBV5-1|TRBD2
CASSWKLAGGNEQFF
TGCGCCAGCAGCTGGAAACTAGCGGGGGGCAATGAGCAGTTCTTC
>TRBJ1-3|NA|TRBV6-1|NA
CASSEGQSSGNTIYF
TGTGCCAGCAGTGAAGGACAGTCCTCTGGAAACACCATATATTTT
>TRBJ2-3|NA|TRBV7-2|TRBD1
CASSLDGQGAGDTQYF
TGTGCCAGCAGCTTAGACGGACAGGGGGCGGGAGATACGCAGTATTTT
>TRBJ1-6|NA|TRBV5-1|TRBD1
CASSLTGGDNSPLHF
TGCGCCAGCAGCTTAACAGGGGGAGATAATTCACCCCTCCACTTT
>TRBJ1-3|NA|TRBV5-1|TRBD1
CASSAGQGPSGNTIYF
TGCGCCAGCAGCGCGGGACAGGGTCCGAGTGGAAACACCATATATTTT
>TRBJ2-2|NA|TRBV6-1|NA
CASSEPGLATGELFF
TGTGCCAGCAGTGAACCTGGGCTCGCCACCGGGGAGCTGTTTTTT
>TRBJ2-3|NA|TRBV7-9|NA
CASSLDSPGTDTQYF
TGTGCCAGCAGCTTAGACTCCCCGGGGACAGATACGCAGTATTTT
>TRBJ2-3|once|TRBV10-2|NA
CASSVLSTDTQYF
TGCGCCAGCAGTGTACTATCCACAGATACGCAGTATTTT
>TRBJ1-2|NA|TRBV7-8|TRBD1
CASSLRGGQGLYGYTF
TGTGCCAGCAGCTTAAGAGGAGGACAGGGGCTATATGGCTACACCTTC
>TRBJ1-2|NA|TRBV30|NA
CAWKTVNGYTF
TGTGCCTGGAAGACAGTCAATGGCTACACCTTC
>TRBJ2-1|NA|TRBV5-1|TRBD1
CASSPTGGESYNEQFF
TGCGCCAGCAGCCCGACAGGGGGCGAGTCCTACAATGAGCAGTTCTTC
>TRBJ2-2|NA|TRBV9|TRBD2
CASSVGSGGAANTGELFF
TGTGCCAGCAGCGTGGGAAGCGGGGGGGCGGCGAACACCGGGGAGCTGTTTTTT
>TRBJ2-1|few|TRBV5-8|NA
CASSLGSRGSDEQFF
TGTGCCAGCAGCTTGGGATCCCGTGGTAGCGATGAGCAGTTCTTC
>TRBJ2-6|NA|TRBV28|NA
CASNEYSGANVLTF
TGTGCCAGCAATGAGTACTCTGGGGCCAACGTCCTGACTTTC
>TRBJ1-1|NA|TRBV19|NA
CASSAVRSGPSNTEAFF
TGTGCCAGTAGTGCCGTGAGGAGCGGGCCCTCGAACACTGAAGCTTTCTTT
>TRBJ2-5|NA|TRBV5-1|TRBD1
CASSVNRGETQYF
TGCGCCAGCAGCGTAAACAGGGGTGAGACCCAGTACTTC
>TRBJ2-5|NA|TRBV5-1|TRBD1
CASSRTGGNYETQYF
TGCGCCAGCAGCCGGACAGGGGGAAATTACGAGACCCAGTACTTC
>TRBJ2-2|NA|TRBV19|NA
CATLVTGGTGELFF
TGTGCCACCCTAGTAACCGGGGGCACCGGGGAGCTGTTTTTT
>TRBJ2-1|NA|TRBV19|NA
CASTRTLPSYEQFF
TGTGCCAGTACCCGCACTTTACCTTCCTACGAGCAGTTCTTC
>TRBJ2-1|once|TRBV6-1|NA
CASSDRDFPYNEQFF
TGTGCCAGCAGTGACCGGGACTTCCCCTACAATGAGCAGTTCTTC
>TRBJ2-7|NA|TRBV19|NA
CASSFAGLSAEQYF
TGTGCCAGTAGTTTCGCGGGCCTTTCGGCCGAGCAGTACTTC
>TRBJ2-7|NA|TRBV7-9|NA
CASSPTLSSEQYF
TGTGCCAGCAGCCCAACCCTATCCTCCGAGCAGTACTTC
>TRBJ1-3|NA|TRBV29-1|NA
CSVARGAGNTIYF
TGCAGCGTTGCTCGGGGGGCTGGAAACACCATATATTTT
>TRBJ2-3|NA|TRBV7-2|NA
CASSLLFRVTYTSTDTQYF
TGTGCCAGCAGCTTATTGTTCAGGGTGACTTACACTAGCACAGATACGCAGTATTTT
>TRBJ1-3|NA|TRBV27|NA
CASSHGPQGSSGNTIYF
TGTGCCAGCAGTCACGGCCCCCAGGGAAGCTCTGGAAACACCATATATTTT
>TRBJ1-1|NA|TRBV2|NA
CASSGDTETLWGTEAFF
TGTGCCAGCAGTGGGGACACCGAAACACTCTGGGGCACTGAAGCTTTCTTT
>TRBJ2-2|NA|TRBV9|NA
CASRGGVNTGELFF
TGTGCCAGCAGGGGGGGAGTCAACACCGGGGAGCTGTTTTTT
>TRBJ2-7|NA|TRBV5-8|NA
CASTLAYEQYF
TGTGCCAGCACCCTTGCCTACGAGCAGTACTTC
>TRBJ2-2|NA|TRBV5-8|TRBD1
CASSLRTGGTGELFF
TGTGCCAGCAGCTTAAGGACAGGGGGAACCGGGGAGCTGTTTTTT
>TRBJ2-2|NA|TRBV5-1|NA
CASSNAVTGELFF
TGCGCCAGCAGCAACGCGGTCACCGGGGAGCTGTTTTTT
>TRBJ2-1|NA|TRBV28|NA
CASDPGGSYNEQFF
TGTGCCAGCGACCCGGGGGGCTCGTACAATGAGCAGTTCTTC
>TRBJ1-1|NA|TRBV2|TRBD1
CASGGPEDRDTEAFF
TGTGCCAGCGGAGGCCCCGAAGACAGGGACACTGAAGCTTTCTTT
>TRBJ1-4|NA|TRBV4-2|NA
CASSQGPATGEKLFF
TGTGCCAGCAGCCAAGGTCCCGCCACAGGTGAAAAACTGTTTTTT
>TRBJ1-1|NA|TRBV27|NA
CASSLQGGTEAFF
TGTGCCAGCAGTTTGCAGGGAGGCACTGAAGCTTTCTTT
>TRBJ1-4|once|TRBV28|NA
CASSSIYGEKLFF
TGTGCCAGCAGTTCAATCTACGGGGAAAAACTGTTTTTT
>TRBJ2-2|NA|TRBV5-1|TRBD2
CASSSGLAGGPGTGELFF
TGCGCCAGCAGCTCGGGACTAGCGGGGGGGCCCGGCACCGGGGAGCTGTTTTTT
>TRBJ2-3|NA|TRBV7-8|NA
CASSLLRHTDTQYF
TGTGCCAGCAGCTTACTCCGACACACAGATACGCAGTATTTT
>TRBJ2-3|NA|TRBV7-2|NA
CASTGLGDTQYF
TGTGCCAGCACCGGACTGGGAGATACGCAGTATTTT
>TRBJ2-5|NA|TRBV7-9|NA
CASSLVRETQYF
TGTGCCAGCAGCTTAGTACGGGAGACCCAGTACTTC
>TRBJ1-2|NA|TRBV6-1|NA
CASSEARTYGYTF
TGTGCCAGCAGTGAAGCGCGAACTTATGGCTACACCTTC
>TRBJ1-1|few|TRBV19|NA
CASRKQEEAFF
TGTGCCAGTAGGAAACAGGAGGAAGCTTTCTTT
>TRBJ2-3|NA|TRBV7-2|TRBD2
CASSLIGGGADTQYF
TGTGCCAGCAGCTTAATCGGCGGGGGGGCAGATACGCAGTATTTT
>TRBJ2-7|NA|TRBV6-4|NA
CASRGRGIYEQYF
TGTGCCAGCAGAGGTAGGGGCATCTACGAGCAGTACTTC